This entry lists 27 T cell receptor beta chains sequenced from one sample in a study of shared clonotypes between healthy human individuals. Selected positively for CCR7 and CD45RO-negative, naive CD8 cells excluded terminally differentiated effector memory CD45RA+ cells. The protocol was immunoSEQ multiplex PCR, while the TCRdb copy is restricted to in-frame clones and leaves out a portion. The data show around 700,000 clones, with about 90% seen just once and nearly 25% held by the top ten. Material for sequencing was naive CD8+ T cells sorted from blood. The receptors were gathered from a man younger than 45 in good health.

This chain links TRBV9 with TRBJ2-5; D possibly matches TRBD1 or TRBD2 (5 bases each). The CDR3 covers 16 residues. Trimming removed 0 bases at V and 0 bases at J, with 12 bases between. Germline V lookup: CDR1 SGDLS, CDR2 YYNGEE. CDR3 coding DNA: TGTGCCAGCAGCGTAGGGGGGTTACCGTACCAAGAGACCCAGTACTTC. This codes for CASSVGGLPYQETQYF.

This chain uses TRBV28 with TRBJ1-2, with D possibly being TRBD1 (5 bases). Germline CDR1 MDHEN, CDR2 SYDVKM. The CDR3 totals 13 residues. V was pared by 3 bases and J by 4 bases, with 9 bases between. CDR3 sequence: CASSFTDIYGYTF. The CDR3 DNA is TGTGCCAGCAGTTTCACGGACATCTATGGCTACACCTTC.

The CDR3 sequence: CAIGTGNEQFF. The DNA for the CDR3 is TGTGCCATTGGGACAGGGAATGAGCAGTTCTTC. The chain links TRBV25-1 to TRBJ2-1, with 9 bases fitting TRBD1. Trimming removed 10 bases from V and 7 bases from J; junction bases left unmatched: 2. CDR1 is MGHDK and CDR2 is SYGVNS in the germline V gene. The CDR3 covers 11 residues. Drawing the rest from reference TRBV25-1 and TRBJ2-1, the complete variable domain is EADIYQTPRYLVIGTGKKITLECSQTMGHDKMYWYQQDPGMELHLIHYSYGVNSTEKGDLSSESTVSRIRTEHFPLTLESARPSHTSQYLCAIGTGNEQFFGPGTRLTVL.

The J gene is TRBJ2-7, the V gene TRBV19; TRBD1 might be the D (6 bases). This CDR3 region has 14 residues. The germline V and J ends were trimmed by 3 bases and 1 base, with 10 bases remaining between them. CDR1 and CDR2 (germline): LNHDA, SQIVND (reference sequence). CDR3 in amino acids: CASSMSGQSYEQYF. The CDR3 DNA sequence: TGTGCCAGTAGTATGTCCGGACAGTCCTACGAGCAGTACTTC. Full variable domain (outside the CDR3, taken from reference TRBV19 and TRBJ2-7): DGGITQSPKYLFRKEGQNVTLSCEQNLNHDAMYWYRQDPGQGLRLIYYSQIVNDFQKGDIAEGYSVSREKKESFPLTVTSAQKNPTAFYLCASSMSGQSYEQYFGPGTRLTVT.

The chain employs TRBV21-1 and TRBJ2-7; the table calls TRBD1, which could not be checked here. TRBV21-1 is a pseudogene locus. The CDR3 is made up of 14 amino acids. CDR3: CASSKAGQGQGMYF. For the CDR3, the DNA is TGTGCCAGCAGCAAAGCCGGTCAGGGACAGGGGATGTACTTC.

The CDR3 bases are TGCAGTGCTAGTATGGGGAGCGAGCAGTACTTC. Protein product: CSASMGSEQYF. This rearrangement joins TRBV20-1 to TRBJ2-7; possible D gene TRBD2, 5 bases. Between the trimmed V and J ends, which lost 3 bases and 6 bases, there was a span of 9 bases. This CDR3 has 11 residues. Germline-derived CDR1 and CDR2 are DFQATT and SNEGSKA (reference sequence).

On this clone itself: The same CDR3 also results from other DNA sequences found in this sample. This chain joins TRBV9 and TRBJ2-1; TRBD2 agrees at 10 bases. V lost 0 bases and J lost 4; bases outside the gene matches: 1. Germline V CDR1 and CDR2: SGDLS, YYNGEE. The CDR3 is 15 amino acids. CDR3 DNA: TGTGCCAGCAGCGTAGGGACTAGCGGATACAATGAGCAGTTCTTC. It codes for CASSVGTSGYNEQFF.

CDR3 amino acids: CASLGRNQPQHF. The CDR3 DNA reads as TGTGCCAGCTTGGGTCGGAATCAGCCCCAGCATTTT. V is TRBV2 and J is TRBJ1-5, with no clear D. The CDR3 covers 12 residues. Trimming removed 8 bases at V and 4 bases at J, with 9 bases between. CDR1 and CDR2 from the germline V gene are SNHLY and FYNNEI.

The chain employs TRBV7-2 and TRBJ1-2; 11 positions agree with TRBD1. Germline V gene lookup returns CDR1 SGHTA and CDR2 FQGNSA. V gave up 3 bases and J gave up 3 bases; unmatched junction bases: 6. The CDR3 loop spans 16 amino acids. The CDR3 region is CASSFGDRGSYYGYTF. The CDR3 nucleotides read TGTGCCAGCAGCTTCGGGGACAGGGGGTCCTACTATGGCTACACCTTC.

The V gene is TRBV27, the J gene TRBJ2-7, with 12 positions matching TRBD2. The J segment lost 3 bases and the V segment lost 7 bases, leaving 13 bases of the junction unmatched. CDR1 is MNHEY and CDR2 is SMNVEV in the germline V gene (reference sequence). The CDR3 extends over 17 amino acids. The CDR3 DNA is TGTGCCAGCAAAGGGGGACTAGCGGGCCCTACCAGCTACGAGCAGTACTTC. It is translated as CASKGGLAGPTSYEQYF.

This clone was counted only a few times. The J gene is TRBJ2-5, the V gene TRBV7-9; TRBD1 agrees at 9 bases. This CDR3 has 17 amino acids. Unmatched junction bases numbered 15, after V lost 5 bases and J lost 5 bases. Germline V gives CDR1 SEHNR, CDR2 FQNEAQ (reference sequence). The CDR3 loop reads CASSALPGQGRGETQYF. CDR3 coding DNA: TGTGCCAGCAGCGCCCTCCCGGGACAGGGCCGGGGGGAGACCCAGTACTTC.

The chain joins TRBV23-1 to TRBJ2-7; no clear D gene. TRBV23-1 falls under the ORF class, with uncertain function. V shed 3 bases and J shed 2 bases, with 14 bases lying between them. This CDR3 contains 15 residues. The CDR3 spells CASSHEFSGTYEQYF. The CDR3 coding sequence is TGCGCCAGCAGTCACGAATTTTCAGGCACCTACGAGCAGTACTTC.

The chain uses TRBV9 and TRBJ2-5; 9 bases are a match to TRBD1. The germline V gene has CDR1 SGDLS and CDR2 YYNGEE. J gave up 1 base and V 4 bases, and 11 bases lay outside the gene matches. This CDR3 has 17 residues. The CDR3 reads CASSPSSGTGIQETQYF. The CDR3 region has the DNA TGTGCCAGCAGCCCATCCAGCGGGACAGGGATCCAAGAGACCCAGTACTTC.

This chain connects TRBV5-3 to TRBJ2-7, with D maybe TRBD1 (6 bases). TRBV5-3 carries the ORF label, with uncertain function. Trimming removed 0 bases from V and 1 base from J, with 11 bases in between. The CDR3 sequence is 15 residues long. This chain's CDR3 is CARSLVRGPSYEQYF. In nucleotides, the CDR3 is TGTGCCAGAAGCTTGGTCAGGGGCCCATCCTACGAGCAGTACTTC.

This chain uses TRBV10-3 with TRBJ2-7; no clear D. The CDR3 covers 13 residues. Germline values: CDR1 ENHRY, CDR2 SYGVKD. The V end was cut by 1 base, the J end by 5 bases, with 9 bases between. The CDR3: CAISEFVGNEQYF. The CDR3 DNA sequence: TGTGCCATCAGTGAGTTCGTTGGGAACGAGCAGTACTTC.

This chain connects TRBV7-6 to TRBJ2-2; D remains ambiguous. V lost 3 bases and J 6 bases, leaving 8 bases between the germline ends. Germline values: CDR1 SGHVS, CDR2 FNYEAQ. The CDR3 spans 13 residues. CDR3: CASSLKLAGELFF. CDR3 in DNA: TGTGCCAGCAGCTTGAAATTGGCCGGGGAGCTGTTTTTT.

The J gene is TRBJ2-3, the V gene TRBV4-1; D uncertain. CDR1 MGHRA and CDR2 YSYEKL come from the germline V gene. Trimming took 0 bases from V and 1 from J, leaving 11 bases between them. The length of the CDR3 is 16 residues. CDR3 DNA: TGCGCCAGCAGCCAAGAACCAGCTTCGGGCACAGATACGCAGTATTTT. Its protein is CASSQEPASGTDTQYF.

The chain has TRBV4-1 and TRBJ2-1, with 10 bases fitting TRBD2. The trim removed 3 bases at V and 7 bases at J, leaving 3 bases unmatched. The germline V gene encodes CDR1 MGHRA and CDR2 YSYEKL. The CDR3 sequence is 14 residues long. This CDR3 reads CASSHGLAENEQFF. The CDR3 DNA sequence: TGCGCCAGCAGCCACGGACTAGCGGAAAATGAGCAGTTCTTC.

The chain is built from TRBV11-2 and TRBJ2-1; D tentatively reads TRBD1 or TRBD2 (6 bases each). Trimming took off 4 bases at V and 0 bases at J, with 13 bases between the two ends. Germline assignment: CDR1 SGHAT and CDR2 FQNNGV. The CDR3 extends over 16 amino acids. CDR3 nucleotide sequence: TGTGCCAGCAGCTCAGGAGGGGGAAGCTCCTACAATGAGCAGTTCTTC. Translated: CASSSGGGSSYNEQFF.

The gene calls are TRBV21-1 and TRBJ2-7; TRBD1, the D gene given by the table, was not confirmed from the DNA. TRBV21-1 is a pseudogene locus. The length of the CDR3 is 14 residues. The DNA of the CDR3 is TGTGCCAGCAGCCAGGACAGGAGACCCTACGAGCAGTACTTC. Its protein product is CASSQDRRPYEQYF.

V usage is TRBV7-9 and J usage is TRBJ1-2; D ambiguous. CDR3 length: 17 amino acids. CDR1 SEHNR and CDR2 FQNEAQ come from the germline V gene (reference sequence). V was pared by 3 bases and J by 2 bases, with 19 bases between. The CDR3 here is CASSFIGRGPSNYGYTF. CDR3 sequence (DNA): TGTGCCAGCAGCTTTATAGGCCGAGGGCCGTCAAACTATGGCTACACCTTC.

The chain has TRBV9 and TRBJ2-3; TRBD2 matches at 7 bases. The CDR3 spans 19 residues. The germline V gene has CDR1 SGDLS and CDR2 YYNGEE. The V and J ends lost 4 bases and 0 bases, in that order; junction bases with no gene match: 17. CDR3 residues: CASSFSTSLPPFSTDTQYF. The DNA for the CDR3 is TGTGCCAGCAGCTTCTCGACTAGCCTCCCACCCTTTAGCACAGATACGCAGTATTTT.

J is TRBJ1-6 and V is TRBV6-5; 8 nucleotides align to TRBD1. This CDR3 spans 15 amino acids. The junction had 4 bases not matched to a gene; V was cut back by 0 bases and J by 9 bases. Germline values: CDR1 MNHEY, CDR2 SVGAGI. The CDR3: CASSYSSGGTSPLHF. The CDR3 region has the DNA TGTGCCAGCAGTTACTCATCAGGGGGCACTTCACCCCTCCACTTT.

The CDR3 bases are TGTGCCAGCAGTTTATTGTCCAGGGGTGGAGAGACCCAGTACTTC. Amino acids: CASSLLSRGGETQYF. The chain has TRBV27 and TRBJ2-5, with a weak D call TRBD1 (6 bases). Germline-derived CDR1 and CDR2 are MNHEY and SMNVEV (reference sequence). V was pared by 1 base and J by 4 bases, with 13 bases between. The CDR3 runs 15 residues.

The V and J genes are TRBV29-1 and TRBJ2-1; D may correspond to TRBD1 or TRBD2 (5 bases each). Trimming stripped 2 bases from V and 5 bases from J, with 16 bases between. Per the germline V gene, CDR1 is SQVTM and CDR2 is ANQGSEA. CDR3 length: 15 residues. CDR3 nucleotide sequence: TGCAGCGTTGAAAGGGGCGCGGGCTACGACAATGAGCAGTTCTTC. Its protein is CSVERGAGYDNEQFF.

As concerns this clone: This sample includes further DNA sequences coding for the same CDR3. The chain recombines TRBV7-8 with TRBJ2-7; 7 bases align to TRBD1. This CDR3 comprises 13 residues. Germline V gene lookup returns CDR1 SGHVS and CDR2 FQNEAQ. After removal of 1 base from V and 3 bases from J, the junction contained 0 bases not matched to a gene. The chain's CDR3 is CASSLGTGYEQYF. CDR3 in DNA: TGTGCCAGCAGCTTAGGGACAGGCTACGAGCAGTACTTC.

This rearrangement joins TRBV11-3 to TRBJ2-1; D is uncertain. V lost 6 bases, J lost 7 bases, and 10 bases lay in between. This CDR3 is 12 amino acids long. Germline CDR1 is SGHNT and CDR2 is YENEEA. The CDR3 DNA reads as TGTGCCAGCAGTTCTTTAGGGAATGAGCAGTTCTTC. It is translated as CASSSLGNEQFF.